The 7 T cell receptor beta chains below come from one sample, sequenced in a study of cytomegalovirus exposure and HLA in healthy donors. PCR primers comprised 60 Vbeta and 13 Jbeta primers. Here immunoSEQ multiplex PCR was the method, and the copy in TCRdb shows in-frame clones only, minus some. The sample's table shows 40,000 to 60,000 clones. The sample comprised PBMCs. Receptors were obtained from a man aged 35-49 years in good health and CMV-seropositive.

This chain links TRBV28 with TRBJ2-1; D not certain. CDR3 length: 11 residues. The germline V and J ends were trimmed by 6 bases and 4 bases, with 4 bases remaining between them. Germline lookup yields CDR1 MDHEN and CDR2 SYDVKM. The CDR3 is CASSYYNEQFF. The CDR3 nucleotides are TGTGCCAGCAGCTATTACAATGAGCAGTTCTTC.

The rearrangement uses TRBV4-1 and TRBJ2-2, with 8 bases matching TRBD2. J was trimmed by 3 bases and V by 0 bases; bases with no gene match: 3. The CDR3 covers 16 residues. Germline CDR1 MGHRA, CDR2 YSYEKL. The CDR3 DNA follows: TGCGCCAGCAGCCAAGATACCGGGGGGGACACCGGGGAGCTGTTTTTT. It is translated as CASSQDTGGDTGELFF.

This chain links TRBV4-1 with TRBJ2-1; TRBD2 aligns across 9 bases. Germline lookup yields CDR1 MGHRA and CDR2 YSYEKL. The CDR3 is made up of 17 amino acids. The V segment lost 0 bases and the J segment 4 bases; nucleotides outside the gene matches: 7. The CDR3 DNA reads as TGCGCCAGCAGCCAAGAAGGGGAACTAGCGGGTTACAATGAGCAGTTCTTC. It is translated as CASSQEGELAGYNEQFF.

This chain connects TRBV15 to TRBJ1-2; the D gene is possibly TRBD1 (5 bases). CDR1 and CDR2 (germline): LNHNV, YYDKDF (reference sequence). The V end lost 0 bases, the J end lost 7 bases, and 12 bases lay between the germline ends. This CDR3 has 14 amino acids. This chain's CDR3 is CATSRDRGISGYTF. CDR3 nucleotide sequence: TGTGCCACCAGCAGAGATAGGGGTATTAGTGGCTACACCTTC.

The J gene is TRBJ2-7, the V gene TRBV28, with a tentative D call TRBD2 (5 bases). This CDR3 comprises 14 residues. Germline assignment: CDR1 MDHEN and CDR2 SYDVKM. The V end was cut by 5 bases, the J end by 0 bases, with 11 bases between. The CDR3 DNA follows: TGTGCCAGCAGTCGGAGAGGGAGCTCCTACGAGCAGTACTTC. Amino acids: CASSRRGSSYEQYF.

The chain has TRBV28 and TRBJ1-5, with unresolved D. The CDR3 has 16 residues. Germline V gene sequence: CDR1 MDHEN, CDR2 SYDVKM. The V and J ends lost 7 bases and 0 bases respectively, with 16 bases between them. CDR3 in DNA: TGTGCCAGCAATCTTATCTCGGGGAATAGCAATCAGCCCCAGCATTTT. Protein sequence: CASNLISGNSNQPQHF.

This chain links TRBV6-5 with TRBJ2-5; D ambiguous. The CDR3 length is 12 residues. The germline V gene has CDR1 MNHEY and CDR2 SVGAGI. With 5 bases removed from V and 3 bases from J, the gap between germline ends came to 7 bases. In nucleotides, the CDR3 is TGTGCCAGCAGTCCCTCAGAAGAGACCCAGTACTTC. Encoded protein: CASSPSEETQYF.